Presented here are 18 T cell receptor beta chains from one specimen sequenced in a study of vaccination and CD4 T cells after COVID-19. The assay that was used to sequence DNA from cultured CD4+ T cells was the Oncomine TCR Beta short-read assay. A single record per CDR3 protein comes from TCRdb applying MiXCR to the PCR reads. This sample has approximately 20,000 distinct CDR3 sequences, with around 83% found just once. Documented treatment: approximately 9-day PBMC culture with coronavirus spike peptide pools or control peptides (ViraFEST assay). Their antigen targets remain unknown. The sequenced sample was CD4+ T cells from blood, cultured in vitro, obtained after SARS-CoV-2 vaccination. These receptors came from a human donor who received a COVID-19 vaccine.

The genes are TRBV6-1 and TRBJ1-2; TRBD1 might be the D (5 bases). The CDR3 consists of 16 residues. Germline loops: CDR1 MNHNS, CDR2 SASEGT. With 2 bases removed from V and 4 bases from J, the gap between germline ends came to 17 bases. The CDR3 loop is CASSEPGPARGYGYTF. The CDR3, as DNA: TGTGCCAGCAGTGAACCGGGACCGGCGAGAGGCTATGGCTACACCTTC.

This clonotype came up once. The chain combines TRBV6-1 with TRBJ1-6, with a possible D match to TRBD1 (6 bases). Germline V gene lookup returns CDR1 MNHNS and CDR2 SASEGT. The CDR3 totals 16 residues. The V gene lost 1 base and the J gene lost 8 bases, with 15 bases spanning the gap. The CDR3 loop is CASSEGRAGDDSPLHF. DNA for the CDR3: TGTGCCAGCAGTGAAGGCAGGGCAGGGGACGATTCACCCCTCCACTTT.

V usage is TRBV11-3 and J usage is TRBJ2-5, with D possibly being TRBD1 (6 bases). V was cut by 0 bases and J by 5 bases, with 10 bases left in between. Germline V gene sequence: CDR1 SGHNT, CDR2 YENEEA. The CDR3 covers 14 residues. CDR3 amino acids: CASSLDHRVETQYF. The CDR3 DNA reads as TGTGCCAGCAGCTTAGATCACAGGGTGGAGACCCAGTACTTC.

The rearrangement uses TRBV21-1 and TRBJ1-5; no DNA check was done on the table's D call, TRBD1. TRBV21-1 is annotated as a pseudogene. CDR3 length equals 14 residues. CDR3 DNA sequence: TGTGCCAGCATCCAGAGAAGGGACCATCAGCCCCAGCATTTT. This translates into CASIQRRDHQPQHF.

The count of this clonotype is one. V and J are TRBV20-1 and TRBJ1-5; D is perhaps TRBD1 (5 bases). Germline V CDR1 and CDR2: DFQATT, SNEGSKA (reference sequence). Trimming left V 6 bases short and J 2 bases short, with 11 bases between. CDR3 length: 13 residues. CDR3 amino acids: CSATGGGNQPQHF. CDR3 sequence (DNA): TGCAGTGCCACGGGGGGGGGCAATCAGCCCCAGCATTTT.

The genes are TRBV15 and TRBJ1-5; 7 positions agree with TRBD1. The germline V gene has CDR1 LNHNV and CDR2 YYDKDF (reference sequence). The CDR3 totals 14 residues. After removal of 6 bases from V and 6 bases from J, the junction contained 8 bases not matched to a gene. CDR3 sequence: CATRNDRAAQPQHF. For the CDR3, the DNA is TGTGCCACCAGGAACGACAGGGCCGCTCAGCCCCAGCATTTT.

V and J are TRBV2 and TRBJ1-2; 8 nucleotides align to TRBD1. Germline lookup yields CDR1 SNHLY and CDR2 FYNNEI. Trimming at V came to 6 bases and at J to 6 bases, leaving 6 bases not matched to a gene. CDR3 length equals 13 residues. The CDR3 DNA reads TGTGCCAGCAGGACTGGACAGGGAAATGGCTACACCTTC. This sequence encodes CASRTGQGNGYTF.

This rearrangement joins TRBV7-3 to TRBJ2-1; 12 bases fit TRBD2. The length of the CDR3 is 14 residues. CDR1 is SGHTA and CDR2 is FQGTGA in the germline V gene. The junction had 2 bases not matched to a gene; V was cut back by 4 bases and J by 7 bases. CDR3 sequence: CASSSLAGGNEQFF. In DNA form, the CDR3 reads TGTGCCAGCAGCTCCCTAGCGGGGGGGAATGAGCAGTTCTTC.

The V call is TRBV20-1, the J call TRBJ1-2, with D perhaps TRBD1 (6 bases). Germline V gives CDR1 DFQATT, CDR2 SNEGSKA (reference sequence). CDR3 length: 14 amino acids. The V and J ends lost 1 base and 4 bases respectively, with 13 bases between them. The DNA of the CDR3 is TGCAGTGCTAGAGGGGCAGGGGACCTCTATGGCTACACCTTC. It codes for CSARGAGDLYGYTF.

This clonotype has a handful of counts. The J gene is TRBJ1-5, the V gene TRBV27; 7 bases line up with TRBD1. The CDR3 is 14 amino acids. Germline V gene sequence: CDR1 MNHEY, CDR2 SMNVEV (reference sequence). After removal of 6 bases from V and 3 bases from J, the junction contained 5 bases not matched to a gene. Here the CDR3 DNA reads TGTGCCAGCAGGACGACAGGGTACAATCAGCCCCAGCATTTT. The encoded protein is CASRTTGYNQPQHF.

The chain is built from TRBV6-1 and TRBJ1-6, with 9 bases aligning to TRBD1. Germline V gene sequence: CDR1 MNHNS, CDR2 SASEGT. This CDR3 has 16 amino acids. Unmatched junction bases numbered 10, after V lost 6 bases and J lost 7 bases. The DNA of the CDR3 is TGTGCCAGCAGCCTTGTACCGGGACAGGGAAATTCACCCCTCCACTTT. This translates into CASSLVPGQGNSPLHF.

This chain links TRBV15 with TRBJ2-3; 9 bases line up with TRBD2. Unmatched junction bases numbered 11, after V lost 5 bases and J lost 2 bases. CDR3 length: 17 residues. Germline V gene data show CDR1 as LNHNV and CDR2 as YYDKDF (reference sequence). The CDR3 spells CATSAGVGLASTDTQYF. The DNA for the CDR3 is TGTGCCACCAGCGCTGGGGTGGGACTAGCCTCCACAGATACGCAGTATTTT.

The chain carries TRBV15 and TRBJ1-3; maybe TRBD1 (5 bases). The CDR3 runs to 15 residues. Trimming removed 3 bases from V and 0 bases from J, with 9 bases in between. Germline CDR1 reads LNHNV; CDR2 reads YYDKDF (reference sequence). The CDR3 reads CATSRGLISGNTIYF. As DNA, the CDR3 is TGTGCCACCAGCAGGGGACTGATCTCTGGAAACACCATATATTTT.

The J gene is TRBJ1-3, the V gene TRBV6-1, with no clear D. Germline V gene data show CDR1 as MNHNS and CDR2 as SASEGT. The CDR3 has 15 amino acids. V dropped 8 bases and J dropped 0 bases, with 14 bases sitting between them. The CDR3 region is CASHRSDLSGNTIYF. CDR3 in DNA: TGTGCCAGCCATCGTTCAGATCTCTCTGGAAACACCATATATTTT.

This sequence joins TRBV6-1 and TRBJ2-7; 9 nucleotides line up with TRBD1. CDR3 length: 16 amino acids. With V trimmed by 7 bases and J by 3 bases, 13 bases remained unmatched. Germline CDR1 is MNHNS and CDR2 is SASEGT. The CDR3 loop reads CASNSPFRTGDYEQYF. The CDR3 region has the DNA TGTGCCAGCAATTCCCCGTTCCGGACAGGGGACTACGAGCAGTACTTC.

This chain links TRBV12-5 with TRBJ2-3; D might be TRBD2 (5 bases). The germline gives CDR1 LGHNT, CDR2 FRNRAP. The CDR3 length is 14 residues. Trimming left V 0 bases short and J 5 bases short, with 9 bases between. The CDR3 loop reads CASGLVSGRDTQYF. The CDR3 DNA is TGTGCTAGTGGTTTGGTTTCGGGGAGAGATACGCAGTATTTT.

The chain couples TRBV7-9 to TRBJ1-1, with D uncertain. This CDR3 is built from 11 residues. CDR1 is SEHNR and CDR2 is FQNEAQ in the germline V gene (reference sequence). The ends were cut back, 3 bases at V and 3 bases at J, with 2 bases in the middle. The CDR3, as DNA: TGTGCCAGCAGCTTGTACACTGAAGCTTTCTTT. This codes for CASSLYTEAFF.

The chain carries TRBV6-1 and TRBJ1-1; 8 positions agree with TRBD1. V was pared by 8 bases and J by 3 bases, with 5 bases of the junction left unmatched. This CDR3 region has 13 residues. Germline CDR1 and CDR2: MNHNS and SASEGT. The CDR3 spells CASHMTGDTEAFF. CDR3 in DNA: TGTGCCAGCCATATGACAGGGGACACTGAAGCTTTCTTT.